The 5 T cell receptor beta chains below all came from one sample that was sequenced in a study of control samples from healthy donors and cancer patients. Sequencing used immunoSEQ multiplex PCR; TCRdb keeps in-frame clones, though not all of them. The repertoire holds under 200,000 clones, with around nine tenths as singletons. The sequencing input was blood. These receptors were collected from a woman aged 25 to 39 in good health.

This clone was picked up one time. The V call is TRBV19, the J call TRBJ2-2; TRBD1 or TRBD2 may be the D gene (6 bases each). Trimming took off 5 bases at V and 0 bases at J, with 13 bases between the two ends. Germline-derived CDR1 and CDR2 are LNHDA and SQIVND (reference sequence). The CDR3 is made up of 16 amino acids. The CDR3 DNA reads as TGTGCCAGTAGTTCGGGGAGGACAGCGAACACCGGGGAGCTGTTTTTT. This gives the protein CASSSGRTANTGELFF.

The chain carries TRBV5-1 and TRBJ1-3; TRBD1 matches 8 bases. V dropped 4 bases and J dropped 2; count of bases not matched to a gene: 5. The CDR3 contains 15 residues. Germline V lookup: CDR1 SGHRS, CDR2 YFSETQ. The CDR3 coding sequence is TGCGCCAGCAGCCCCTCGGGACAGGCTGGAAACACCATATATTTT. It encodes CASSPSGQAGNTIYF.

This sequence joins TRBV27 and TRBJ1-2; D remains unclear. There are 14 residues in the CDR3. Trimming left V 0 bases short and J 8 bases short, with 13 bases between. The germline gives CDR1 MNHEY, CDR2 SMNVEV (reference sequence). The DNA for the CDR3 is TGTGCCAGCAGTTTATCGAATCTGGGTGTGGGCTACACCTTC. This gives the protein CASSLSNLGVGYTF.

The chain joins TRBV27 to TRBJ1-2; TRBD1 matches at 9 bases. V dropped 6 bases and J dropped 3; count of bases not matched to a gene: 5. Germline V gives CDR1 MNHEY, CDR2 SMNVEV (reference sequence). CDR3 size: 14 residues. CDR3 bases: TGTGCCAGCAGGGGGACAGGGTCCTACTATGGCTACACCTTC. Translated: CASRGTGSYYGYTF.

The chain has TRBV4-1 and TRBJ2-7, with 7 bases matching TRBD1. CDR3 length equals 14 residues. J was trimmed by 0 bases and V by 3 bases; bases with no gene match: 2. Germline V gives CDR1 MGHRA, CDR2 YSYEKL. The CDR3 protein is CASSQGQSSYEQYF. CDR3 sequence (DNA): TGCGCCAGCAGCCAGGGACAGAGCTCCTACGAGCAGTACTTC.